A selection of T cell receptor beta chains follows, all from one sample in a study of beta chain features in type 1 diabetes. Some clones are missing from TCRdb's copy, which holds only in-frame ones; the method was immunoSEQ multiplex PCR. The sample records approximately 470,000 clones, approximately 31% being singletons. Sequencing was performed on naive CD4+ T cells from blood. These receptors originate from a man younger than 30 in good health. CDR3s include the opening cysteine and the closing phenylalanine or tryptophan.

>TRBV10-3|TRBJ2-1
CAISEGIEQFF
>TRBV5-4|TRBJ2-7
CASSLVTRAGEQYF
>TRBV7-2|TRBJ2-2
CASSLRASGTGELFF
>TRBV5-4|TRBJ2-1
CASSLASGRVNNEQFF
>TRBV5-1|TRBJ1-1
CASSLLTENTEAFF
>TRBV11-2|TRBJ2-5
CASSPLRGETQYF
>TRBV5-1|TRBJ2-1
CASSRGQGIYNEQFF
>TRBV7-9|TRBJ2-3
CASQEWDLTSTDTQYF
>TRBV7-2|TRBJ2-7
CASSLGGGSPYEQYF
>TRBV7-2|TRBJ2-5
CASSFGPDQKEYF
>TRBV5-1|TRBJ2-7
CASSFSGGYEQYF
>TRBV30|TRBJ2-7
CAWRGTSAAYEQYF
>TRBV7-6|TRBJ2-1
CASSLWGADEQFF
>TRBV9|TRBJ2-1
CASSDRDTRYNEQFF
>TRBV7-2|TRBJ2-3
CASSLGWGSDTQYF
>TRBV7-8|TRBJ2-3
CASSLQREQLPDTQYF
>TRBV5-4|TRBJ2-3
CASSLDRGDTQYF
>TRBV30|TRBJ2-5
CAWARETQYF
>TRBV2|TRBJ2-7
CASRPGGLAVYEQYF
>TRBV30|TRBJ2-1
CALVGYNEQFF
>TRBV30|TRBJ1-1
CAWSTGGWNTEAFF
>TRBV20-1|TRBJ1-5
CRGLTQHF
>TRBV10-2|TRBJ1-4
CATRGVWKLFF
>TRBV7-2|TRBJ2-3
CASSFPSGSTDTQYF
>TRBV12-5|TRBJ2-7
CASALDREFHEQYF
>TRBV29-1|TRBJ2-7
CSVVGGAHEQYF
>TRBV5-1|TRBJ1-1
CASSLLPENTEAFF
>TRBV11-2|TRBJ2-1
CASSRSSGSSYNEQFF
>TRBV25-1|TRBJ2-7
CASSEWAGGPHEQYF
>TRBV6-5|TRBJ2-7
CASSRGYEQYF
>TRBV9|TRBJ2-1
CASSVAGLVNEQFF
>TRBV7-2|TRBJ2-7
CASSLASSIYEQYF
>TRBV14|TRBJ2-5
CASSQGVWGEGTQYF
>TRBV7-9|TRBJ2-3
CASSNDWSTDTQYF
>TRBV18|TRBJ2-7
CASSSSLGEQYF
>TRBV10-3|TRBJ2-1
CAIGRQGTSGITQGPSSYNEQFF
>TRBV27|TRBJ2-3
CASSKGSRGGMRADTQYF
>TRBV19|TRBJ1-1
CASSIVVNTEAFF
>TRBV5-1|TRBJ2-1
CASSLRDRGIGEQFF
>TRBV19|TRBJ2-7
CASSTYYGVAYEQYF
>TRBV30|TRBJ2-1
CAWSARGSSYNEQFF
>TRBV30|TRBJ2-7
CAWGDGTYEQYF
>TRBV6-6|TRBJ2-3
CASRDTDTQYF
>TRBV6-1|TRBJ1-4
CASSDPRTPEKLFF
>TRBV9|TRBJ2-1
CASSVVRGAGENEQFF
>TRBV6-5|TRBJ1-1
CASRSTAEAFF
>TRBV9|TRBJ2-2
CASSVFSLGGTGELFF
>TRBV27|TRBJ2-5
CASSSQETQYF
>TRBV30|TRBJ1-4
CAWKTGQGSSNEKLFF
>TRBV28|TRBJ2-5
CASSTTRTHLQTQYF
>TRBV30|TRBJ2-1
CAWRARQGSAYNEQFF
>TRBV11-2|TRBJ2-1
CATQLRYLAGGTSYNEQFF
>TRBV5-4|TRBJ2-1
CASSPGTSGRIDNEQFF
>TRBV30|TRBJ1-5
CAWRGQGAAPQHF
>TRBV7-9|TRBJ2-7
CASSLSGRVYEQYF
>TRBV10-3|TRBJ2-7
CAISQTGPSGEQYF
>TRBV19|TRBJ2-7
CASRPTSGPSYEQYF
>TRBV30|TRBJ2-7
CAGEVYPYEQYF
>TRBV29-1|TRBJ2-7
CSVAPGLAKYEQYF